These 10 T cell receptor beta chains were sequenced from one sample in a study of cytomegalovirus exposure and HLA in healthy donors. The PCR employed 60 Vbeta primers together with 13 Jbeta primers. Profiling relied on immunoSEQ multiplex PCR, and the TCRdb table lists in-frame clones only, not all of them. This table holds about 160,000 clones, around four fifths found once. Sequenced sample: PBMCs. These receptors were obtained from a man under 40 in good health and CMV-seronegative.

The gene calls are TRBV5-4 and TRBJ2-3; D call uncertain. The CDR3 covers 15 residues. The germline V and J ends were trimmed by 2 bases and 6 bases, with 16 bases remaining between them. From germline, CDR1 is SGHNT and CDR2 YYREEE (reference sequence). The chain's CDR3 is CASSLIGGLRDTQYF. CDR3 in DNA: TGTGCCAGCAGCTTAATAGGCGGTTTAAGGGATACGCAGTATTTT.

The chain combines TRBV4-2 with TRBJ2-3; D possibly corresponds to TRBD2 (5 bases). V was clipped by 0 bases and J by 6 bases, with 19 bases between them. The length of the CDR3 is 17 residues. Germline lookup yields CDR1 LGHNA and CDR2 YNFKEQ. DNA of the CDR3: TGTGCCAGCAGCCAAGAGGAGGTGGGTCTCAGCTCTGATACGCAGTATTTT. Its protein product is CASSQEEVGLSSDTQYF.

The DNA for the CDR3 is TGTGCCAGCAGTTATGGGAGCTGGAGGGTCGGGAATACGCAGTATTTT. Translated: CASSYGSWRVGNTQYF. The rearrangement joins TRBV6-5 to TRBJ2-3; D perhaps matches TRBD2 (6 bases). This CDR3 comprises 16 residues. Germline CDR1 reads MNHEY; CDR2 reads SVGAGI. V was pared by 3 bases and J by 7 bases, with 20 bases between.

This clone was seen only once. The genes are TRBV4-3 and TRBJ1-1; 8 bases fit TRBD1. Unmatched junction bases numbered 2, after V lost 4 bases and J lost 4 bases. From germline, CDR1 is LGHNA and CDR2 YSLEER. This CDR3 has 13 residues. For the CDR3, the DNA is TGCGCCAGCAGCCCCACAGGGGGCACTGAAGCTTTCTTT. Protein product: CASSPTGGTEAFF.

This chain links TRBV15 with TRBJ2-5; D is possibly TRBD1 (6 bases). The assigned J gene may be wrong: the sequence end matches TRBJ2-7 better. Germline assignment: CDR1 LNHNV and CDR2 YYDKDF (reference sequence). The CDR3 runs 14 residues. The CDR3 reads CATRTDRSSYEQYF. As DNA, the CDR3 is TGTGCCACCAGAACCGACAGGAGCTCCTACGAGCAGTACTTC.

The chain recombines TRBV30 with TRBJ2-2, with 11 bases fitting TRBD2. The V segment lost 4 bases and the J segment 0 bases; nucleotides outside the gene matches: 7. This CDR3 is 17 amino acids long. Per the germline V gene, CDR1 is GTSNPN and CDR2 is SVGIG (reference sequence). CDR3 residues: CAWTYLAGGTNTGELFF. For the CDR3, the DNA is TGTGCCTGGACCTATCTAGCGGGGGGTACGAACACCGGGGAGCTGTTTTTT.

The table lists this clone with a few counts. Other DNA sequences in this specimen translate into the identical CDR3. The CDR3, as DNA: TGCGCCAGCAGCTTGGATCCCCCGGGACAGGAAGAGACCCAGTACTTC. Translating gives CASSLDPPGQEETQYF. This chain connects TRBV5-1 to TRBJ2-5; 8 bases align to TRBD1. Germline V CDR1 and CDR2: SGHRS, YFSETQ. The CDR3 runs to 16 residues. J lost 3 bases, V lost 0 bases, and 7 bases had no gene match.

The chain employs TRBV7-3 and TRBJ2-3; a possible D gene is TRBD1 (6 bases). CDR1 and CDR2 from the germline V gene are SGHTA and FQGTGA. This CDR3 is built from 13 residues. V was cut by 4 bases and J by 4 bases, with 9 bases left in between. CDR3 bases: TGTGCCAGCAGCTCACAGGGCTCAGATACGCAGTATTTT. Residues: CASSSQGSDTQYF.

The chain uses TRBV11-3 and TRBJ2-1, with TRBD1 as a possible D gene (5 bases). V was shortened by 1 base and J by 1 base, with 14 bases between the two germline ends. The CDR3 has 17 amino acids. In germline, CDR1 is SGHNT, CDR2 YENEEA. The CDR3 sequence is CASSLGGDSLSYNEQFF. The CDR3 DNA reads as TGTGCCAGCAGCTTAGGGGGCGACAGCCTTTCCTACAATGAGCAGTTCTTC.

The chain combines TRBV13 with TRBJ2-7; 9 positions match TRBD2. The trim removed 0 bases at V and 4 bases at J, leaving 13 bases unmatched. The germline gives CDR1 PRHDT, CDR2 FYEKMQ (reference sequence). The CDR3 consists of 18 residues. For the CDR3, the DNA is TGTGCCAGCAGCTTAGGCCTCGTAACGGAGCGGGGGGAATACGAGCAGTACTTC. Translation: CASSLGLVTERGEYEQYF.